These 21 T cell receptor beta chains were all obtained from the same sample, sequenced in a study of identical twins. TCRdb reprocessed the 5' RACE reads with MiXCR, giving one entry per CDR3 protein. Of 300,000 to 400,000 distinct CDR3 sequences listed, roughly an eighth are singletons. These data are also associated with another study on yellow fever vaccine responses in identical twins.

Input material: CD8+ T cells sorted from blood. All receptors come from a woman aged 18-29 years in good health.

Only a few counts were recorded for this clonotype. This rearrangement joins TRBV5-6 to TRBJ2-7; TRBD2 agrees at 7 bases. Germline loops: CDR1 SGHDT, CDR2 YYEEEE. The CDR3 sequence is 14 residues long. Trimming took 6 bases from V and 3 from J; bases not matched to a gene: 9. CDR3 in amino acids: CASTSGESFYEQYV. As DNA, the CDR3 is TGTGCCAGCACCAGCGGGGAATCCTTCTACGAGCAGTACGTC.

The rearrangement links TRBV4-1 to TRBJ2-1; the D gene could be TRBD1 or TRBD2 (6 bases each). The CDR3 runs to 16 residues. Germline V gene data show CDR1 as MGHRA and CDR2 as YSYEKL. V was pared by 0 bases and J by 9 bases, with 18 bases between. CDR3 nucleotide sequence: TGCGCCAGCAGCCAAGATCTTGGGGGGCGGTGGGTTGAGCAGTTCTTC. It codes for CASSQDLGGRWVEQFF.

This clonotype was seen at least ten times. This chain links TRBV6-1 with TRBJ1-5, with 8 positions matching TRBD1. This CDR3 region has 13 residues. From germline, CDR1 is MNHNS and CDR2 SASEGT. The ends lost 8 bases at V and 5 bases at J; junction bases unmatched: 5. CDR3 residues: CASATGDDQPQHF. CDR3 DNA sequence: TGTGCCAGCGCGACAGGGGATGATCAGCCCCAGCATTTT.

CDR3 DNA: TGTGCCAGCAGCCCCCGGGGCGGGAGGTTGCCAGATACGCAGTATTTT. Translating it yields CASSPRGGRLPDTQYF. V gene TRBV7-2 combines with J gene TRBJ2-3, with TRBD2 matching over 8 bases. The CDR3 runs 16 residues. Losses at the gene ends were 5 bases for V and 4 bases for J; bases not matched to a gene: 11. The germline V gene has CDR1 SGHTA and CDR2 FQGNSA.

Only a few counts were recorded for this clonotype. The DNA of the CDR3 is TGTGCCACCAGCACCCGCGAGCGGGAGGTATACGAGCAGTACTTC. It translates to CATSTREREVYEQYF. The chain joins TRBV15 to TRBJ2-7; TRBD2 matches at 9 bases. The CDR3 is made up of 15 amino acids. With V trimmed by 4 bases and J by 4 bases, 8 bases remained unmatched. Germline CDR1 reads LNHNV; CDR2 reads YYDKDF (reference sequence).

A few counts support this clonotype. The CDR3 loop is CASSQGVTYEQYV. The CDR3 coding sequence is TGCGCCAGCAGCCAAGGGGTAACTTACGAGCAGTACGTC. V and J are TRBV4-1 and TRBJ2-7; D not resolved. Germline CDR1 and CDR2: MGHRA and YSYEKL. The germline V and J ends were trimmed by 1 base and 4 bases, with 8 bases remaining between them. This CDR3 has 13 amino acids.

The CDR3 here is CASSGRRAPDTQYF. The CDR3 coding sequence is TGTGCCAGCAGCGGGAGGAGGGCCCCCGATACGCAGTATTTT. This chain joins TRBV7-6 and TRBJ2-3; a weak D match, TRBD2 (6 bases). Per the germline V gene, CDR1 is SGHVS and CDR2 is FNYEAQ. The CDR3 totals 14 residues. V dropped 5 bases and J dropped 6 bases, with 15 bases sitting between them.

This clonotype was detected a few times. The rearrangement links TRBV20-1 to TRBJ2-5; no firm D call. The V end was cut by 2 bases, the J end by 4 bases, with 14 bases between. Germline V gene sequence: CDR1 DFQATT, CDR2 SNEGSKA (reference sequence). The CDR3 totals 14 residues. The CDR3 region is CSARWPLFGETQYF. In DNA form, the CDR3 reads TGCAGTGCTAGATGGCCCCTTTTTGGAGAGACCCAGTACTTC.

The sample holds many counts of this clonotype. The J gene is TRBJ2-2, the V gene TRBV29-1; no clear D. V shed 4 bases and J shed 3 bases, with 3 bases lying between them. The CDR3 sequence is 11 residues long. Germline assignment: CDR1 SQVTM and CDR2 ANQGSEA. The CDR3 loop reads CSVADTGELFF. CDR3 nucleotide sequence: TGCAGCGTTGCCGACACCGGGGAGCTGTTTTTT.

The chain recombines TRBV5-1 with TRBJ2-1; 11 bases line up with TRBD2. The CDR3 totals 16 residues. J lost 8 bases, V lost 1 base, and 8 bases had no gene match. CDR1 and CDR2 from the germline V gene are SGHRS and YFSETQ. The CDR3 DNA reads as TGCGCCAGCAGCTTGACTAGCGGGAGTGTCGTCGATGAGCAGTTCTTC. This encodes CASSLTSGSVVDEQFF.

This clonotype has just a few counts. CDR3 sequence: CASSQDAPEVEAFF. The CDR3 coding sequence is TGCGCCAGCAGCCAAGATGCTCCAGAAGTTGAAGCTTTCTTT. This chain links TRBV4-1 with TRBJ1-1; no reliable D call. Per the germline V gene, CDR1 is MGHRA and CDR2 is YSYEKL. The CDR3 consists of 14 residues. V was trimmed by 0 bases and J by 7 bases, leaving 12 bases between them.

This clonotype was picked up many times. The chain links TRBV10-3 to TRBJ2-7, with D perhaps TRBD2 (6 bases). The CDR3 runs 15 residues. Deletions cut 2 bases from V and 1 base from J, with 12 bases between. In germline, CDR1 is ENHRY, CDR2 SYGVKD. As DNA, the CDR3 is TGTGCCATCAGTGAGACGGGGGATGGTTCCTACGAGCAGTACTTC. As protein: CAISETGDGSYEQYF.

This clonotype was counted only a few times. This sequence joins TRBV15 and TRBJ2-1; the D is unclear. V was cut by 0 bases and J by 9 bases, with 9 bases left in between. Germline CDR1 is LNHNV and CDR2 is YYDKDF (reference sequence). The CDR3 sequence is 13 residues long. The DNA for the CDR3 is TGTGCCACCAGCAGAGATGGGTTAACTGAGCAGTTCTTC. This encodes CATSRDGLTEQFF.

The J gene is TRBJ1-3, the V gene TRBV15; D is unclear. Germline-derived CDR1 and CDR2 are LNHNV and YYDKDF (reference sequence). The CDR3 extends over 13 amino acids. Trimming removed 0 bases at V and 4 bases at J, with 4 bases between. DNA of the CDR3: TGTGCCACCAGCAGAGAGGAGGGAAACACCATATATTTT. Encoded protein: CATSREEGNTIYF.

This clonotype showed up just a few times. V usage is TRBV10-2 and J usage is TRBJ2-1, with TRBD2 identical over 8 bases. V trimming: 3 bases; J trimming: 8 bases; junction bases outside the gene matches: 9. CDR3 size: 15 residues. In germline, CDR1 is WSHSY, CDR2 SAAADI. CDR3 loop: CASSDLVAGIHEQFF. DNA of the CDR3: TGCGCCAGCAGTGACCTAGTAGCGGGAATCCATGAGCAGTTCTTC.

This chain uses TRBV10-3 with TRBJ1-4; 8 bases agree with TRBD1. CDR3 length: 16 residues. Germline V gene sequence: CDR1 ENHRY, CDR2 SYGVKD. V lost 6 bases to trimming and J lost 4 bases; unmatched junction nucleotides: 10. Written as DNA, the CDR3 is TGTGCCATCAGCGAGGACAGGGTCGGGGGTAATGAAAAACTGTTTTTT. Amino acid sequence: CAISEDRVGGNEKLFF.

V gene TRBV27 combines with J gene TRBJ2-3; 10 bases are shared with TRBD1. The ends lost 2 bases at V and 4 bases at J; junction bases unmatched: 3. Germline lookup yields CDR1 MNHEY and CDR2 SMNVEV (reference sequence). The CDR3 runs 15 residues. The CDR3 sequence is CASSLGDRGADTQYF. The CDR3, as DNA: TGTGCCAGCAGTTTAGGGGACAGGGGTGCAGATACGCAGTATTTT.

This clonotype was seen more than once but under ten times. V usage is TRBV7-6 and J usage is TRBJ1-6; D is undetermined. Germline assignment: CDR1 SGHVS and CDR2 FNYEAQ. The CDR3 length is 14 residues. Trimming cost V 1 base and J 9 bases, with 10 bases left between them. The CDR3 coding sequence is TGTGCCAGCAGCTTAGGGGAAGTAGGTTCACCCCTCCACTTT. Amino acid sequence: CASSLGEVGSPLHF.

V is TRBV14 and J is TRBJ2-7; D gene ambiguous. The V end lost 5 bases, the J end lost 0 bases, and 17 bases lay between the germline ends. Looked up from germline, CDR1 is SGHDN and CDR2 is FVKESK. The CDR3 length is 16 residues. The CDR3 DNA sequence: TGTGCCAGCAGCTCTTCGCCTGTAGCCTGCTCCTACGAGCAGTACGTC. Amino acid sequence: CASSSSPVACSYEQYV.

V and J are TRBV20-1 and TRBJ2-7; no reliable D call. CDR1 and CDR2 (germline): DFQATT, SNEGSKA (reference sequence). V gave up 6 bases and J gave up 2 bases, with 17 bases separating them. This CDR3 is 14 amino acids long. As DNA, the CDR3 is TGCAGTGCCCACGACGAGAGTGGGACCTACGAGCAGTACTTC. Residues: CSAHDESGTYEQYF.

This clonotype was counted between two and nine times. The chain joins TRBV10-3 to TRBJ2-5; a weak D match, TRBD2 (6 bases). Per germline, CDR1 ENHRY and CDR2 SYGVKD. V was cut by 0 bases and J by 3 bases, with 17 bases left in between. This CDR3 is built from 17 residues. CDR3 DNA sequence: TGTGCCATCAGTGAGTCGTACAGTCGGGAGTCCAAAGAGACCCAGTACTTC. Protein: CAISESYSRESKETQYF.